Below, 5 T cell receptor beta chains from the same sample are listed, as sequenced in a study of Ad26.COV2.S vaccination and SARS-CoV-2 variants. Using immunoSEQ multiplex PCR, the repertoire was profiled, and TCRdb retains in-frame clones only, with some absent. The sample records 430,000 or so clones, more than 80% being singletons. Treatment here: around 19 received Ad26.COV2.S at low or high dose, single or two shots; about 5 received placebo; per-sample allocation not given. Each sample was drawn 63 days after the first injection (of vaccine or placebo). Sequenced material: peripheral blood, taken in a trial of Ad26.COV2.S vaccine versus placebo. These TCRs come from a person aged 18-65 years who received the Ad26.COV2.S COVID-19 vaccine or a placebo.

CDR3 sequence: CASSFITSGTYNEQFF. The CDR3, as DNA: TGTGCCAGCAGCTTTATAACCTCCGGGACCTACAATGAGCAGTTCTTC. The J gene is TRBJ2-1, the V gene TRBV7-9, with D possibly TRBD2 on 5 matching bases. Germline-derived CDR1 and CDR2 are SEHNR and FQNEAQ (reference sequence). The V gene lost 3 bases and the J gene lost 2 bases, with 14 bases spanning the gap. The CDR3 loop spans 16 amino acids.

V gene TRBV30 combines with J gene TRBJ1-1, with D uncertain. CDR1 and CDR2 (germline): GTSNPN, SVGIG (reference sequence). CDR3 length equals 11 residues. V lost 2 bases and J 2 bases, leaving 3 bases between the germline ends. The CDR3 sequence: CAWSRNTEAFF. Here the CDR3 DNA reads TGTGCCTGGAGTAGAAACACTGAAGCTTTCTTT.

This sequence joins TRBV9 and TRBJ2-5; D is possibly TRBD2 (6 bases). Trimming took off 0 bases at V and 1 base at J, with 13 bases between the two ends. This CDR3 contains 16 residues. The germline V gene has CDR1 SGDLS and CDR2 YYNGEE. DNA of the CDR3: TGTGCCAGCAGCGTAGGGGTTAGCGGAGTCCAAGAGACCCAGTACTTC. This translates into CASSVGVSGVQETQYF. Supplemented by reference TRBV9 and TRBJ2-5, the full variable domain reads DSGVTQTPKHLITATGQRVTLRCSPRSGDLSVYWYQQSLDQGLQFLIQYYNGEERAKGNILERFSAQQFPDLHSELNLSSLELGDSALYFCASSVGVSGVQETQYFGPGTRLLVL.

CDR3 sequence: CSVLGTGVDTQYF. The CDR3 DNA follows: TGCAGCGTCCTAGGGACAGGGGTAGATACGCAGTATTTT. V gene TRBV29-1 combines with J gene TRBJ2-3; 10 positions agree with TRBD1. The germline V gene has CDR1 SQVTM and CDR2 ANQGSEA. CDR3 size: 13 residues. The J segment lost 5 bases and the V segment lost 6 bases, leaving 5 bases of the junction unmatched.

J is TRBJ2-2 and V is TRBV4-3; 11 nucleotides agree with TRBD1. In germline, CDR1 is LGHNA, CDR2 YSLEER. V lost 0 bases to trimming and J lost 6 bases; unmatched junction nucleotides: 9. The CDR3 consists of 18 residues. The CDR3 region is CASSQEFRTGGVSGELFF. Written as DNA, the CDR3 is TGCGCCAGCAGCCAAGAGTTTCGGACAGGGGGCGTCTCCGGGGAGCTGTTTTTT.